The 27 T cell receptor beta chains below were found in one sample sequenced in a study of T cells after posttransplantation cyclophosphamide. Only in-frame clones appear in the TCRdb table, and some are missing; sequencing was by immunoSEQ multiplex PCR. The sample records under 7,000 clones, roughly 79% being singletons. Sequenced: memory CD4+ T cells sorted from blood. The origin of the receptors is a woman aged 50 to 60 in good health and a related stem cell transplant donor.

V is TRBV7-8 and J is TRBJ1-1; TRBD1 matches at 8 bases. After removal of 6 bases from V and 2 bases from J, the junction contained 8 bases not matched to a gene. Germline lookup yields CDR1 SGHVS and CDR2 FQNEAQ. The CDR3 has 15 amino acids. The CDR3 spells CASRLTGAVNTEAFF. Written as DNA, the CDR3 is TGTGCCAGCAGACTGACAGGGGCCGTTAACACTGAAGCTTTCTTT.

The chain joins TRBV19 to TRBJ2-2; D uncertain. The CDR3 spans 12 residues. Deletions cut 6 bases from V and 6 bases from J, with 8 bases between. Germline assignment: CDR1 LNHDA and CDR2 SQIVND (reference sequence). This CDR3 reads CASSLFPGELFF. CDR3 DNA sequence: TGTGCCAGTAGCCTCTTCCCCGGGGAGCTGTTTTTT.

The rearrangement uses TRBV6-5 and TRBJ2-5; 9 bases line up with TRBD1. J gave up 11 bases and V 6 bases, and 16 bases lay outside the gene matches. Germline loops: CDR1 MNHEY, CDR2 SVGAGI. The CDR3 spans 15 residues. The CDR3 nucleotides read TGTGCCAGCAGACAAGGGGGGGACAGGGACAGGGAGCAGTACTTC. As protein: CASRQGGDRDREQYF.

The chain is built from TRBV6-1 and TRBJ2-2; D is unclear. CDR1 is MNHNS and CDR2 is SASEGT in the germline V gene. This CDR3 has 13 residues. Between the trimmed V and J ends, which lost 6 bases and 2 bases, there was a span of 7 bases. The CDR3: CASSLENTGELFF. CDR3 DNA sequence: TGTGCCAGCAGCCTAGAAAACACCGGGGAGCTGTTTTTT.

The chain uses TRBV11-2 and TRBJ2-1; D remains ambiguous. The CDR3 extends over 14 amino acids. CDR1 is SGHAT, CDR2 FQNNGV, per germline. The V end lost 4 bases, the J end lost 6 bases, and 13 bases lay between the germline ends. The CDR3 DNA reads TGTGCCAGCAGCTCTTTCGTCGGGTTCAATGAGCAGTTCTTC. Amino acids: CASSSFVGFNEQFF.

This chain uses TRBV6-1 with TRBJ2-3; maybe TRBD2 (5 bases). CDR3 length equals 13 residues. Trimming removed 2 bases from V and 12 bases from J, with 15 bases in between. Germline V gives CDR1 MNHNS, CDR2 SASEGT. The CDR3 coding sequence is TGTGCCAGCAGTGAATCTAGCCCCTTGGTCCAGTATTTT. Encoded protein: CASSESSPLVQYF.

The DNA for the CDR3 is TGTGCCAGCAGTTCCCGACAGGGGGGCACAGATACGCAGTATTTT. Translated, it gives CASSSRQGGTDTQYF. V usage is TRBV2 and J usage is TRBJ2-3, with TRBD1 identical over 9 bases. Germline loops: CDR1 SNHLY, CDR2 FYNNEI. The CDR3 is made up of 15 amino acids. V shed 5 bases, J shed 1 base, and the junction held 4 bases outside the gene matches.

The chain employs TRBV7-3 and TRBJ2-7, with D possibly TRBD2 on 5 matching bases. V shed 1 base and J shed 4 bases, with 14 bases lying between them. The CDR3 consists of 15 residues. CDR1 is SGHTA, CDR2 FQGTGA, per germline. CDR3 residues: CASSLRGGHGYEQYF. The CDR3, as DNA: TGTGCCAGCAGCTTAAGAGGCGGGCACGGATACGAGCAGTACTTC.

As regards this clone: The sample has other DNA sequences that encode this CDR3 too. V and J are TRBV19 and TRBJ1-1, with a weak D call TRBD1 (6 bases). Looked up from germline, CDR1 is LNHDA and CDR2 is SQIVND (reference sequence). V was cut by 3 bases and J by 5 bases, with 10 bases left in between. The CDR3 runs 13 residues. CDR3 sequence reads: CASSIQQGTEAFF. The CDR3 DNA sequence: TGTGCCAGTAGTATTCAACAGGGAACTGAAGCTTTCTTT.

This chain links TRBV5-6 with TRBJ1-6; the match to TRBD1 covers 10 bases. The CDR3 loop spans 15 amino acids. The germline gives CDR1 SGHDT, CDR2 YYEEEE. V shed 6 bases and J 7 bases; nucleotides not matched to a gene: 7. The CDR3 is CASNTGTGDNSPLHF. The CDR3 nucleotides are TGTGCCAGCAATACCGGGACAGGGGACAATTCACCCCTCCACTTT.

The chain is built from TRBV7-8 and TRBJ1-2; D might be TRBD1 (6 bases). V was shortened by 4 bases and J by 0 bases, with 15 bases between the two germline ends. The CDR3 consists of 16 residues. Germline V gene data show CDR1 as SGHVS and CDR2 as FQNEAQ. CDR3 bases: TGTGCCAGCAGCTCGGATCGACAGGTTACTAACTATGGCTACACCTTC. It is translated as CASSSDRQVTNYGYTF.

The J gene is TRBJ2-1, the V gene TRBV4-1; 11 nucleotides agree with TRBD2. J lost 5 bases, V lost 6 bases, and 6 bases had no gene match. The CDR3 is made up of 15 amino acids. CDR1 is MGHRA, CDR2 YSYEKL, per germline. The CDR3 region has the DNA TGCGCCAGCAGGCCTCCTAGCGGGGGGAACAATGAGCAGTTCTTC. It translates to CASRPPSGGNNEQFF.

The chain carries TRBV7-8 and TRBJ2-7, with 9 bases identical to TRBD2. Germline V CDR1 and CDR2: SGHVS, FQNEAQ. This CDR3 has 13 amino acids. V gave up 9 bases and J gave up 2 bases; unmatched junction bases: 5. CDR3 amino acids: CASMSGRTYEQYF. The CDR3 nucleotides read TGTGCCAGTATGAGCGGGAGGACCTACGAGCAGTACTTC. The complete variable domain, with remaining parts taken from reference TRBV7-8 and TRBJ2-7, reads GAGVSQSPRYKVAKRGQDVALRCDPISGHVSLFWYQQALGQGPEFLTYFQNEAQLDKSGLPSDRFFAERPEGSVSTLKIQRTQQEDSAVYLCASMSGRTYEQYFGPGTRLTVT.

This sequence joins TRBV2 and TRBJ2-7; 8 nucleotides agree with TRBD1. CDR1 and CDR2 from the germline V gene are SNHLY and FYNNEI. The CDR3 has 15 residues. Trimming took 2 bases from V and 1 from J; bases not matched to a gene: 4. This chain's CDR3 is CASSESGQGSYEQYF. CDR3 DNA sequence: TGTGCCAGCAGTGAATCTGGACAGGGATCCTACGAGCAGTACTTC.

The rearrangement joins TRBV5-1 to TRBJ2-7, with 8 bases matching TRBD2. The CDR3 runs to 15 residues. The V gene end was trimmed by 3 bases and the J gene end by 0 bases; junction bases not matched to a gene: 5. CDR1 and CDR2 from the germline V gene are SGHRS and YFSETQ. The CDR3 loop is CASSSLAGSSYEQYF. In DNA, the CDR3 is TGCGCCAGCAGCTCTCTAGCGGGTAGCTCCTACGAGCAGTACTTC.

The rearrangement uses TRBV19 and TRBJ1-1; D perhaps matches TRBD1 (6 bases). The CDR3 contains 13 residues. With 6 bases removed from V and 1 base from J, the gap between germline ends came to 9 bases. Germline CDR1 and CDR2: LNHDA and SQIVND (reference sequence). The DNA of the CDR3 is TGTGCCAGTAGGGTACAGGGGAACACTGAAGCTTTCTTT. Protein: CASRVQGNTEAFF.

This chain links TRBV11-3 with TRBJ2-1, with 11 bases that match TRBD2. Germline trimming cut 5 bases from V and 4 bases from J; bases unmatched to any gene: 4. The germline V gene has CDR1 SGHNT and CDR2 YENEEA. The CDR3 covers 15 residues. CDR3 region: CASSPLAGGYNEQFF. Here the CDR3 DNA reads TGTGCCAGCAGCCCCTTAGCGGGAGGGTACAATGAGCAGTTCTTC.

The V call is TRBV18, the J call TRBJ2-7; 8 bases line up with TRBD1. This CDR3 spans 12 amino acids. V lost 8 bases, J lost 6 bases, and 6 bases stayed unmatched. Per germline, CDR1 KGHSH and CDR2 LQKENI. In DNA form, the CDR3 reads TGTGCCAGCGCTATGACAGGGGCCGAGCAGTACTTC. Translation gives CASAMTGAEQYF.

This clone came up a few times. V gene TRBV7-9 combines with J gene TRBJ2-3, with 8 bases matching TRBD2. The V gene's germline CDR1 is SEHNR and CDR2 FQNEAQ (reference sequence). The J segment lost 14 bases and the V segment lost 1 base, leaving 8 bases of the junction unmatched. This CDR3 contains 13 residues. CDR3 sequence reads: CASSLDRAGARYF. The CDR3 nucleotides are TGTGCCAGCAGCTTAGACAGAGCGGGAGCGAGGTATTTT.

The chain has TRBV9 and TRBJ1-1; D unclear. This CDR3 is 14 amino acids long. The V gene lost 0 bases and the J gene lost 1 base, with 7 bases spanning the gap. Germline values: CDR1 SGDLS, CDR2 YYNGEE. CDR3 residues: CASSVAQENTEAFF. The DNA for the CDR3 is TGTGCCAGCAGCGTAGCCCAGGAGAACACTGAAGCTTTCTTT. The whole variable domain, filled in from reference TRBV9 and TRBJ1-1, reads DSGVTQTPKHLITATGQRVTLRCSPRSGDLSVYWYQQSLDQGLQFLIQYYNGEERAKGNILERFSAQQFPDLHSELNLSSLELGDSALYFCASSVAQENTEAFFGQGTRLTVV.

The CDR3 sequence is CASSLEAANTGELFF. The DNA of the CDR3 is TGTGCCAGCAGCTTAGAGGCGGCGAACACCGGGGAGCTGTTTTTT. J is TRBJ2-2 and V is TRBV7-9; D unclear. This CDR3 contains 15 residues. CDR1 is SEHNR and CDR2 is FQNEAQ in the germline V gene (reference sequence). Trimming took 1 base from V and 0 from J, leaving 6 bases between them.

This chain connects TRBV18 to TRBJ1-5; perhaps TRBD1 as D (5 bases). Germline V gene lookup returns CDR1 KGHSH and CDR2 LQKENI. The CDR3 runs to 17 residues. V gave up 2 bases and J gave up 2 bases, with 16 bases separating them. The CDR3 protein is CASSPSNDLGGNQPQHF. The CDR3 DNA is TGTGCCAGCTCACCATCTAATGATCTAGGGGGCAATCAGCCCCAGCATTTT.

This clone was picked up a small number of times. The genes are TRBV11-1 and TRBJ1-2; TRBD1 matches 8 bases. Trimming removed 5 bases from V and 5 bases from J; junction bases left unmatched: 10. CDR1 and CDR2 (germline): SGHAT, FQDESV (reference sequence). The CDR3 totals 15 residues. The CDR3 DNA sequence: TGTGCCAGCAGCCCGAGGGCAGGGGGCCGGTATGGCTACACCTTC. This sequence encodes CASSPRAGGRYGYTF.

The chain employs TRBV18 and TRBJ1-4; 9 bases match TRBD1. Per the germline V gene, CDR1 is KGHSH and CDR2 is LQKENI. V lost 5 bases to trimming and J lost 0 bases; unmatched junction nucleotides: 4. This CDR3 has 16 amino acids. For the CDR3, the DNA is TGTGCCAGCTCAACCAGACAGGGGGCAACTAATGAAAAACTGTTTTTT. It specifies CASSTRQGATNEKLFF.

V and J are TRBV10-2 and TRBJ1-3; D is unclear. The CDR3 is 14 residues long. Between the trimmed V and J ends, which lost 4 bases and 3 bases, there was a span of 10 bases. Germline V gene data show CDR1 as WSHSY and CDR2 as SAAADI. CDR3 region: CASSVSGLGNTIYF. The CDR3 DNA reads TGCGCCAGCAGTGTATCTGGGCTTGGAAACACCATATATTTT.

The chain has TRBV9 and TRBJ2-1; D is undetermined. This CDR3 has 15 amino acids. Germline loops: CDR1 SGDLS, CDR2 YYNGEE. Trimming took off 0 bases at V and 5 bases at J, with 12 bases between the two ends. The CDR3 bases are TGTGCCAGCAGCGTAGGTAGACTCCTACACAATGAGCAGTTCTTC. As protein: CASSVGRLLHNEQFF.

The CDR3 DNA reads TGTGCCAGCAGTTACGAGCGCAACACAGATACGCAGTATTTT. This sequence encodes CASSYERNTDTQYF. The genes are TRBV6-5 and TRBJ2-3; D unresolved. The germline gives CDR1 MNHEY, CDR2 SVGAGI. The CDR3 contains 14 residues. V was shortened by 2 bases and J by 2 bases, with 8 bases between the two germline ends.